This T cell receptor beta chain was retrieved from a study of identifying expanded T cells in peripheral blood (dated by TCRdb to the late 2010s). In terms of the full investigation: Four technical replicates, made by sequencing separate aliquots from the same pool of genomic DNA, were compared pairwise.

For this clone: What antigen it recognizes has not been identified. Base qualities are not recorded, but no much larger clone differs from it by a single base.

Broader findings and caveats from the paper: The binomial model flagged about 1.3 differentially abundant clones between technical replicates but around 15 over around two weeks and roughly 19 over around 4 weeks. For all healthy donors, the variance in clone template counts between approximately two-week samples rose significantly as total template count increased. The beta-binomial model significantly reduced the number of clones called differentially abundant and the false-positive rate across all healthy-donor time intervals. It was expected by the authors that biological variance in healthy repertoires might increase further over much longer intervals, such as months to years.

TCRbeta CDR3 regions were profiled with the immunoSEQ Assay using bias-controlled multiplex PCR amplification of genomic DNA. The authors' pipeline ran thus. The absolute abundance of each unique TCRbeta CDR3 region was quantified after sequences were collapsed and filtered. Two models were used to test differential abundance: a binomial model (Fisher-equivalent) and a beta-binomial model that adds time-dependent variance fitted from healthy donors. Clones with fewer than 5 combined templates were removed, and differential abundance was called for clones with a Benjamini-Hochberg FDR below 0.01. In the beta-binomial model, variance was expressed as a function of the total template count across the two samples, in the form v = (b*log(k)+a)^2. TCRdb re-hosts the immuneACCESS table, in-frame sequences only. Its copies lack some clones; in the studies checked, an unresolved V gene accounts for under half of them, and the cause for the rest is not known. V and J calls and clone size come straight from that table; D and trimming were deduced from the DNA. The sample yields about 100,000 clones; around 88% were counted once. The top ten constitute around 6% of the sample.

From the germline V gene (reference sequence), CDR1 is SGHAT and CDR2 is FQDESV. CDR3 length: 12 amino acids, cysteine to phenylalanine. Only the CDR3 DNA stays, 36 bases, in frame from base 1. V is reduced by 5 bases and J by 7 bases, leaving a spacing of 11 bases between them. During the collection period, no infections or other immune events were recorded for the healthy donors. Blood repertoires from healthy donors were used as a training cohort for calibrating time-dependent variance in a beta-binomial model of differential abundance of T-cell clones. The training cohort comprised about ten healthy donors, 3 female and 7 male. On average the donors were about 40 years old, and their ages spanned roughly 25 to 70 years. Whole blood was collected from each healthy donor at three time points spaced two weeks apart and obtained from a commercial supplier. For immunosequencing, genomic DNA was extracted from unsorted whole blood.

This chain joins TRBV11-1 to TRBJ1-1, with TRBD1 as a weak D call on 5 bases. Sequencing was done on a sample of blood. This TCR was sampled from a person between 18 and 70 years old in good health. The CDR3 region: CASSVRGVEAFF. Here is the DNA: TGTGCCAGCAGCGTTAGGGGAGTTGAAGCTTTCTTT.